The sample holds many counts of the clone carrying this T cell receptor (beta chain). With a J-beta primer mix and a sample-barcoded 5' primer, a second PCR ran 7 to 11 cycles. TCRdb re-analysed the 5' RACE reads in MiXCR, keeping a single row per CDR3 protein. This table has roughly 1.7 million distinct CDR3 sequences, about 35% appearing once. This sample was taken from a study of blood T cells in healthy people across ages. The CDR3 totals 13 residues. V was clipped by 3 bases and J by 6 bases; unmatched bases: 6. Germline V gene lookup returns CDR1 SQVTM and CDR2 ANQGSEA. The source is a woman aged 25 to 39 in good health. The V and J genes are TRBV29-1 and TRBJ1-2; 8 positions agree with TRBD1. Source material: blood. CDR3 amino acids: CSVEDRASHGYTF. Here the CDR3 DNA reads TGCAGCGTTGAGGACAGGGCCTCTCATGGCTACACCTTC.